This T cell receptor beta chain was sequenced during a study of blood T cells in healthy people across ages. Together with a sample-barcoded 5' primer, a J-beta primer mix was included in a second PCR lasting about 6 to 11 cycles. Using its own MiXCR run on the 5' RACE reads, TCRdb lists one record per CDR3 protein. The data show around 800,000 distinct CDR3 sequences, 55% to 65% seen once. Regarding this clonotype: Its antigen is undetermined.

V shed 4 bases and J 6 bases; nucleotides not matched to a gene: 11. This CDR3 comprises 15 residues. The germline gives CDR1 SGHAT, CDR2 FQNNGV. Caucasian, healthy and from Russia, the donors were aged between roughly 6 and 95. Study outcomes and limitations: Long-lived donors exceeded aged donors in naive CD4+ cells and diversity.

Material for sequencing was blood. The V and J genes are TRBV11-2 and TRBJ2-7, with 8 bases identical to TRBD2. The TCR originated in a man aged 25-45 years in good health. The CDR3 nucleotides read TGTGCCAGCAGCTGGGGACCGGGGGGGAAAGGCGAGCAGTACTTC. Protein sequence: CASSWGPGGKGEQYF.